These 29 T cell receptor beta chains were sequenced from one sample in a study of TIL therapy for anti-PD-1-resistant metastatic lung cancer. Time point meaning: pre-treatment sample, taken before nivolumab and TIL therapy. The libraries were made with immunoSEQ v3. Method: immunoSEQ multiplex PCR; TCRdb's copy keeps in-frame clones and lacks some. The sample lists 50,000 or so clones, roughly 85% occurring once. The sequencing used blood, collected at baseline. The receptors stem from a woman between 25 and 80 years old with non-small cell lung cancer.

The rearrangement uses TRBV5-4 and TRBJ1-1; the D is unclear. In germline, CDR1 is SGHNT, CDR2 YYREEE (reference sequence). The germline V and J ends were trimmed by 4 bases and 6 bases, with 10 bases remaining between them. This CDR3 region has 12 residues. The CDR3 loop reads CASSMLRAEAFF. DNA for the CDR3: TGTGCCAGCAGCATGCTGAGAGCTGAAGCTTTCTTT.

The V and J genes are TRBV5-1 and TRBJ2-2; D uncertain. The V gene's germline CDR1 is SGHRS and CDR2 YFSETQ. Trimming took off 0 bases at V and 1 base at J, with 10 bases between the two ends. This CDR3 is built from 16 residues. The DNA for the CDR3 is TGCGCCAGCAGCTTGGGTGCGGATCTGAACACCGGGGAGCTGTTTTTT. Its translation: CASSLGADLNTGELFF.

V usage is TRBV6-5 and J usage is TRBJ2-2; D is undetermined. The germline gives CDR1 MNHEY, CDR2 SVGAGI. CDR3 length equals 14 residues. Trimming took off 2 bases at V and 6 bases at J, with 10 bases between the two ends. The CDR3 DNA reads TGTGCCAGCAGTTACCTGGAAACTGCCGGGGAGCTGTTTTTT. This gives the protein CASSYLETAGELFF.

The V gene is TRBV27, the J gene TRBJ1-3; maybe TRBD1 (5 bases). V was pared by 6 bases and J by 2 bases, with 20 bases between. This CDR3 spans 17 amino acids. Germline loops: CDR1 MNHEY, CDR2 SMNVEV (reference sequence). The CDR3 spells CASSTSRGVLTGNTIYF. In DNA, the CDR3 is TGTGCCAGCAGCACATCTAGAGGGGTCTTAACTGGAAACACCATATATTTT.

There are a few counts of this clone. This chain links TRBV7-6 with TRBJ2-2; no reliable D call. This CDR3 is 11 amino acids long. V was pared by 6 bases and J by 8 bases, with 7 bases between. CDR1 and CDR2 (germline): SGHVS, FNYEAQ. As DNA, the CDR3 is TGTGCCAGCAGTCCTAGAGGGGAGCTGTTTTTT. This translates into CASSPRGELFF.

The chain carries TRBV29-1 and TRBJ1-1, with 7 bases that match TRBD1. CDR3 size: 12 residues. Germline V gene sequence: CDR1 SQVTM, CDR2 ANQGSEA. Trimming cost V 7 bases and J 1 base; bases outside gene matches: 3. In DNA form, the CDR3 reads TGCAGCGGTGACAGGGAGAACACTGAAGCTTTCTTT. Protein sequence: CSGDRENTEAFF. Combining the CDR3 with reference TRBV29-1 and TRBJ1-1 gives the whole variable domain SAVISQKPSRDICQRGTSLTIQCQVDSQVTMMFWYRQQPGQSLTLIATANQGSEATYESGFVIDKFPISRPNLTFSTLTVSNMSPEDSSIYLCSGDRENTEAFFGQGTRLTVV.

The rearrangement links TRBV6-5 to TRBJ2-1; 8 nucleotides match TRBD2. This CDR3 comprises 15 residues. Germline values: CDR1 MNHEY, CDR2 SVGAGI. The V segment lost 4 bases and the J segment 4 bases; nucleotides outside the gene matches: 6. CDR3: CASSSGGGSYNEQFF. CDR3 coding DNA: TGTGCCAGCAGTTCGGGGGGGGGCTCTTACAATGAGCAGTTCTTC.

This clone has a handful of counts. The rearrangement links TRBV7-9 to TRBJ1-3; D possibly corresponds to TRBD1 (6 bases). The V gene lost 2 bases and the J gene lost 4 bases, with 15 bases spanning the gap. CDR3 length: 16 amino acids. Germline values: CDR1 SEHNR, CDR2 FQNEAQ (reference sequence). CDR3 in amino acids: CASSLSLDSWGNTIYF. The CDR3 coding sequence is TGTGCCAGCAGCTTAAGCTTGGACAGCTGGGGAAACACCATATATTTT.

There are a few counts of this clone. This chain connects TRBV29-1 to TRBJ1-2, with D unclear. The germline V gene has CDR1 SQVTM and CDR2 ANQGSEA. This CDR3 has 13 residues. Trimming took 0 bases from V and 5 from J, leaving 10 bases between them. The CDR3 DNA follows: TGCAGCGTTGAAGATCGGACGGGGTATGGCTACACCTTC. The encoded protein is CSVEDRTGYGYTF.

The chain is built from TRBV21-1 and TRBJ1-4; the table calls TRBD1, which could not be checked here. TRBV21-1 is a recognized pseudogene. CDR3 length: 17 amino acids. The CDR3 spells CASSKEWGHPTNEKLFF. As DNA, the CDR3 is TGTGCCAGCAGCAAAGAATGGGGCCATCCAACTAATGAAAAACTGTTTTTT.

The chain employs TRBV4-2 and TRBJ2-1; D gene ambiguous. The CDR3 has 16 amino acids. CDR1 and CDR2 from the germline V gene are LGHNA and YNFKEQ. The germline V and J ends were trimmed by 0 bases and 6 bases, with 15 bases remaining between them. The CDR3 bases are TGTGCCAGCAGCCAAGAAAGAGGCTTGGTGGGCAATGAGCAGTTCTTC. It yields the protein CASSQERGLVGNEQFF.

This clone came up once. The chain couples TRBV30 to TRBJ1-4; 8 bases match TRBD1. Germline CDR1 GTSNPN, CDR2 SVGIG (reference sequence). V was pared by 0 bases and J by 7 bases, with 4 bases of the junction left unmatched. The CDR3 consists of 14 residues. The CDR3 loop is CAWSVQGASEKLFF. Written as DNA, the CDR3 is TGTGCCTGGAGTGTTCAGGGGGCAAGTGAAAAACTGTTTTTT.

This sequence joins TRBV29-1 and TRBJ2-3; D is unclear. The CDR3 is made up of 13 amino acids. The germline gives CDR1 SQVTM, CDR2 ANQGSEA. CDR3 protein: CSQDGIGTDTQYF. CDR3 nucleotides: TGCAGTCAAGATGGGATAGGCACAGATACGCAGTATTTT.

The V call is TRBV2, the J call TRBJ1-5, with 7 bases that match TRBD1. This CDR3 region has 15 residues. Germline V gene data show CDR1 as SNHLY and CDR2 as FYNNEI. V lost 9 bases and J lost 5; bases outside the gene matches: 13. The CDR3 is CASALTNRGYQPQHF. DNA for the CDR3: TGTGCCAGTGCGCTTACTAACAGGGGATATCAGCCCCAGCATTTT.

V and J are TRBV5-6 and TRBJ1-1, with 7 positions matching TRBD1. Germline V gives CDR1 SGHDT, CDR2 YYEEEE. This CDR3 region has 15 residues. After removal of 3 bases from V and 4 bases from J, the junction contained 9 bases not matched to a gene. Here the CDR3 DNA reads TGTGCCAGCAGCTCGGACAGGACGATGAGCACTGAAGCTTTCTTT. Its protein product is CASSSDRTMSTEAFF.

The DNA for the CDR3 is TGTGCCAGCAGCTCCTCAATCCGGGGGTATGGCTACACCTTC. Amino acid sequence: CASSSSIRGYGYTF. The chain is built from TRBV7-9 and TRBJ1-2; D might be TRBD1 (5 bases). The V and J ends lost 4 bases and 5 bases respectively, with 14 bases between them. This CDR3 contains 14 residues. The V gene's germline CDR1 is SEHNR and CDR2 FQNEAQ (reference sequence). Supplemented by reference TRBV7-9 and TRBJ1-2, the full variable domain reads DTGVSQNPRHKITKRGQNVTFRCDPISEHNRLYWYRQTLGQGPEFLTYFQNEAQLEKSRLLSDRFSAERPKGSFSTLEIQRTEQGDSAMYLCASSSSIRGYGYTFGSGTRLTVV.

The chain joins TRBV5-4 to TRBJ2-5, with D unclear. The J call may be mistaken, given a closer DNA end match to TRBJ2-7. The CDR3 totals 11 residues. Germline lookup yields CDR1 SGHNT and CDR2 YYREEE (reference sequence). CDR3 bases: TGTGCCAGCAGCACGTCCTACGAGCAGTACTTC. Protein product: CASSTSYEQYF.

The rearrangement joins TRBV5-8 to TRBJ2-5; 9 nucleotides match TRBD2. Germline V CDR1 and CDR2: SGHTS, YDEGEE. This CDR3 spans 13 amino acids. Trimming cost V 4 bases and J 9 bases; bases outside gene matches: 7. The CDR3 DNA reads TGTGCCAGCAGCCGGGGACAGCGGGGGGCCCAGTACTTC. Its translation: CASSRGQRGAQYF. The full variable domain, its missing parts supplied by reference TRBV5-8 and TRBJ2-5, is EAGVTQSPTHLIKTRGQQATLRCSPISGHTSVYWYQQALGLGLQFLLWYDEGEERNRGNFPPRFSGRQFPNYSSELNVNALELEDSALYLCASSRGQRGAQYFGPGTRLLVL.

This clone has a single count. V and J are TRBV2 and TRBJ1-4; no firm D call. The ends were cut back, 10 bases at V and 4 bases at J, with 16 bases in the middle. CDR3 length: 14 amino acids. Germline V gives CDR1 SNHLY, CDR2 FYNNEI. The CDR3 loop is CATKESLLNEKLFF. DNA of the CDR3: TGTGCCACAAAGGAGAGTCTTCTTAATGAAAAACTGTTTTTT.

This chain connects TRBV5-1 to TRBJ2-5; TRBD1 aligns across 7 bases. Looked up from germline, CDR1 is SGHRS and CDR2 is YFSETQ. The V gene end was trimmed by 4 bases and the J gene end by 4 bases; junction bases not matched to a gene: 10. The CDR3 is made up of 15 amino acids. The CDR3 here is CASSLTGRNSETQYF. CDR3 in DNA: TGCGCCAGCAGCCTGACAGGGCGCAATTCAGAGACCCAGTACTTC.

This clone was counted a few times. V is TRBV5-1 and J is TRBJ1-2; 8 nucleotides agree with TRBD1. In germline, CDR1 is SGHRS, CDR2 YFSETQ. After removal of 5 bases from V and 4 bases from J, the junction contained 10 bases not matched to a gene. The CDR3 loop spans 15 amino acids. The CDR3 DNA reads TGCGCCAGCAGACCCGGGACAGGTAATGCCTATGGCTACACCTTC. As protein: CASRPGTGNAYGYTF.

The V and J genes are TRBV6-5 and TRBJ2-5, with 13 bases identical to TRBD2. V shed 4 bases, J shed 5 bases, and the junction held 7 bases outside the gene matches. Germline assignment: CDR1 MNHEY and CDR2 SVGAGI. The CDR3 contains 16 residues. The CDR3 DNA reads as TGTGCCAGCAGTTCTGGACTAGCGGGAGTAGGCGAGACCCAGTACTTC. It specifies CASSSGLAGVGETQYF.

The chain employs TRBV6-4 and TRBJ2-7; 10 bases are shared with TRBD2. Germline V gene sequence: CDR1 MRHNA, CDR2 SNTAGT. Germline trimming cut 3 bases from V and 11 bases from J; bases unmatched to any gene: 7. The CDR3 totals 13 residues. CDR3 sequence: CASSESLAGAKYF. In DNA, the CDR3 is TGTGCCAGCAGTGAGAGCCTAGCGGGAGCCAAGTACTTC.

There are a few counts of this clone. The rearrangement uses TRBV5-1 and TRBJ1-2; unclear D gene. Per the germline V gene, CDR1 is SGHRS and CDR2 is YFSETQ. V dropped 0 bases and J dropped 4 bases, with 13 bases sitting between them. The CDR3 runs 15 residues. This CDR3 is CASSLEGRTGYGYTF. The CDR3 bases are TGCGCCAGCAGCTTGGAAGGACGGACGGGCTATGGCTACACCTTC.

The rearrangement links TRBV9 to TRBJ2-7, with D unresolved. Trimming took 4 bases from V and 0 from J, leaving 17 bases between them. CDR3 length: 16 residues. In germline, CDR1 is SGDLS, CDR2 YYNGEE. Here the CDR3 reads CASSPPLRGDSYEQYF. CDR3 in DNA: TGTGCCAGCAGCCCACCCCTCCGCGGTGACTCCTACGAGCAGTACTTC.

This clone was observed once. The rearrangement joins TRBV18 to TRBJ2-7; the match to TRBD1 covers 8 bases. The DNA end is a closer match to TRBJ2-1, so the J assignment may be wrong. The CDR3 consists of 14 residues. Germline CDR1 KGHSH, CDR2 LQKENI. The CDR3 here is CASSQQGGSNEQFF. CDR3 DNA sequence: TGTGCCAGCTCACAACAGGGGGGTTCCAATGAGCAGTTCTTC.

This clone was detected only a few times. The CDR3 protein is CASSLVVLAPSYEQYF. The CDR3 coding sequence is TGTGCCAGCAGTTTGGTAGTACTAGCTCCCTCCTACGAGCAGTACTTC. The V call is TRBV28, the J call TRBJ2-7; a possible D gene is TRBD2 (6 bases). CDR3 size: 16 residues. Germline lookup yields CDR1 MDHEN and CDR2 SYDVKM. The germline V and J ends were trimmed by 3 bases and 0 bases, with 15 bases remaining between them.

In its sample, this clone was seen a few times. V gene TRBV9 combines with J gene TRBJ2-3; D unclear. Germline CDR1 SGDLS, CDR2 YYNGEE. V lost 0 bases and J 2 bases, leaving 4 bases between the germline ends. This CDR3 is 13 amino acids long. Here the CDR3 reads CASSVDVTDTQYF. The CDR3 DNA follows: TGTGCCAGCAGCGTAGATGTCACAGATACGCAGTATTTT.

CDR3 sequence (DNA): TGTGCCAGCAGCTTAGCGGGGGCGGAAGATACGCAGTATTTT. Its translation is CASSLAGAEDTQYF. V and J are TRBV7-9 and TRBJ2-3, with D possibly TRBD1 on 6 matching bases. Germline lookup yields CDR1 SEHNR and CDR2 FQNEAQ (reference sequence). Trimming cost V 0 bases and J 5 bases, with 9 bases left between them. The CDR3 is 14 residues long.